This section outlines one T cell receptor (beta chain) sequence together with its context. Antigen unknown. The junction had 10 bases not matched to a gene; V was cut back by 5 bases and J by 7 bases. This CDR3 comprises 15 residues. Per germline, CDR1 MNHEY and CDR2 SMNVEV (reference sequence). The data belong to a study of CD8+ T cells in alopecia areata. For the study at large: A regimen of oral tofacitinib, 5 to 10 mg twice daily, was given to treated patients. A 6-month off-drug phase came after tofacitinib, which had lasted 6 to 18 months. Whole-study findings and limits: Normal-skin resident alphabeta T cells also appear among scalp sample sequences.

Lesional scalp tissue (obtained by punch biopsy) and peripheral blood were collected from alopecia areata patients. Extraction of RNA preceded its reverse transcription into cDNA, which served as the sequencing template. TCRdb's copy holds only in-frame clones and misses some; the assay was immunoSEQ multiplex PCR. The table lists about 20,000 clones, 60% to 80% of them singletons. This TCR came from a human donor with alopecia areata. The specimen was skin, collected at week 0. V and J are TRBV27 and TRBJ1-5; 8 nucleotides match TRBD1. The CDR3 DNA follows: TGTGCCAGCAGTGGACAGGGACAGGCGGGCCAGCCCCAGCATTTT. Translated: CASSGQGQAGQPQHF.